Presented here are 23 T cell receptor beta chains from one specimen sequenced in a study of T cells in Graves' hyperthyroidism and ophthalmopathy. Amplification of TCR beta CDR3 regions was performed using RNA transcripts as template. A first-round RT-PCR of the TCR CDR3 used the HTBI primer set. TCRdb independently ran MiXCR on the multiplex PCR reads; one entry per CDR3 protein. The repertoire holds 490,000 or so distinct CDR3 sequences, just under 20% seen once, with 45% to 50% in the top ten. Sequencing was done on a sample of blood. The receptors originated from a man between 35 and 55 years old with Graves' ophthalmopathy.

Here the CDR3 reads CASSGLAGGNGELFF. In nucleotides, the CDR3 is TGTGCCAGCAGCGGACTAGCGGGAGGTAACGGGGAGCTGTTTTTT. V is TRBV6-2 or TRBV6-3 and J is TRBJ2-2, with 14 bases identical to TRBD2. Losses at the gene ends were 6 bases for V and 7 bases for J; bases not matched to a gene: 4. The CDR3 has 15 residues. Germline V gives CDR1 MNHEY, CDR2 SVGEGT.

This clonotype was picked up many times. The V and J genes are TRBV2 and TRBJ2-7, with 11 bases lining up with TRBD2. The CDR3 is made up of 12 amino acids. Germline assignment: CDR1 SNHLY and CDR2 FYNNEI. The J segment lost 5 bases and the V segment lost 6 bases, leaving 0 bases of the junction unmatched. The CDR3 sequence is CASRLAGDEQYF. The DNA of the CDR3 is TGTGCCAGCAGACTAGCGGGAGACGAGCAGTACTTC.

This clonotype was counted a few times. The J gene is TRBJ2-4, the V gene TRBV13; D is possibly TRBD1 (6 bases). The CDR3 has 15 residues. Germline-derived CDR1 and CDR2 are PRHDT and FYEKMQ (reference sequence). V was clipped by 1 base and J by 1 base, with 8 bases between them. CDR3 nucleotides: TGTGCCAGCAGCTTAGACAGGGCTGCCAAAAACATTCAGTACTTC. Translation gives CASSLDRAAKNIQYF. The whole variable domain, remainder taken from reference TRBV13 and TRBJ2-4, is AAGVIQSPRHLIKEKRETATLKCYPIPRHDTVYWYQQGPGQDPQFLISFYEKMQSDKGSIPDRFSAQQFSDYHSELNMSSLELGDSALYFCASSLDRAAKNIQYFGAGTRLSVL.

A word on this clonotype: One end of the junction fails to match germline, which may point to a read error. The chain combines TRBV7-9 with TRBJ2-7, with D perhaps being TRBD1 or TRBD2 (5 bases each). The germline gives CDR1 SEHNR, CDR2 FQNEAQ (reference sequence). The CDR3 sequence is 12 residues long. The CDR3 here is CASSLDGAGADF. CDR3 sequence (DNA): TGTGCCAGCAGCTTAGACGGGGCAGGCGCAGACTTC.

This clonotype was picked up many times. CDR3 nucleotide sequence: TGTGCCAGCAGTTCTAGCGGGAGGAAGTACGAGCAGTACTTC. Protein sequence: CASSSSGRKYEQYF. The chain is built from TRBV12-3 or TRBV12-4 and TRBJ2-7, with TRBD2 matching over 11 bases. Unmatched junction bases numbered 3, after V lost 4 bases and J lost 4 bases. The CDR3 is made up of 14 amino acids.

This clonotype has ten or more counts. The chain joins TRBV20-1 to TRBJ2-4, with 7 bases that match TRBD2. The CDR3 is 15 residues long. Germline-derived CDR1 and CDR2 are DFQATT and SNEGSKA (reference sequence). J lost 2 bases, V lost 5 bases, and 9 bases had no gene match. CDR3 coding DNA: TGCAGTGCTCCCGTAGCCGGGGGGACCAAAAACATTCAGTACTTC. This gives the protein CSAPVAGGTKNIQYF.

This clonotype was detected ten times or more. The CDR3 reads CASSGQGGTEAFF. The CDR3, as DNA: TGTGCCAGCAGTGGACAGGGGGGGACTGAAGCTTTCTTT. V and J are TRBV2 and TRBJ1-1; TRBD1 matches 9 bases. This CDR3 region has 13 residues. V lost 4 bases and J lost 5; bases outside the gene matches: 2. Looked up from germline, CDR1 is SNHLY and CDR2 is FYNNEI.

This clonotype appeared a few times. V is TRBV12-3 or TRBV12-4 and J is TRBJ2-1, with 10 bases aligning to TRBD1. The CDR3 is 13 residues long. V was pared by 6 bases and J by 8 bases, with 4 bases of the junction left unmatched. This CDR3 reads CASSRDRGDEQFF. The DNA of the CDR3 is TGTGCCAGCAGCCGGGACAGGGGCGATGAGCAGTTCTTC.

The J gene is TRBJ2-7, the V gene TRBV11-2; 10 bases fit TRBD2. The trim removed 7 bases at V and 6 bases at J, leaving 9 bases unmatched. CDR3 size: 14 residues. The germline CDR1 and CDR2 sequences are SGHAT and FQNNGV. The CDR3 region has the DNA TGTGCCAGCACCCGGACTAGCGGCCCCCTCGAGCAGTACTTC. Protein product: CASTRTSGPLEQYF.

V usage is TRBV2 and J usage is TRBJ2-7; D gene uncertain. The CDR3 covers 10 residues. Germline CDR1 reads SNHLY; CDR2 reads FYNNEI. Trimming shortened V by 9 bases and J by 1 base, and 4 bases separated the two germline ends. The CDR3 DNA sequence: TGTGCCAGTATATCCTACGAGCAGTACTTC. This codes for CASISYEQYF.

The table lists this clonotype with many counts. V and J are TRBV20-1 and TRBJ2-1, with 9 bases matching TRBD2. Germline CDR1 reads DFQATT; CDR2 reads SNEGSKA (reference sequence). The ends lost 6 bases at V and 5 bases at J; junction bases unmatched: 14. This CDR3 has 16 amino acids. In nucleotides, the CDR3 is TGCAGTGCCTTTGGCGGGAGGGCCCAAATGGACAATGAGCAGTTCTTC. As protein: CSAFGGRAQMDNEQFF.

This clonotype showed up just a few times. The genes are TRBV7-2 and TRBJ2-5; tentatively, D is TRBD2 (6 bases). The CDR3 spans 14 residues. Germline CDR1 and CDR2: SGHTA and FQGNSA. Trimming removed 2 bases from V and 1 base from J, with 8 bases in between. The CDR3 nucleotides read TGTGCCAGCAGCTTAATGCGGGGCCAAGAGACCCAGTACTTC. Amino acid sequence: CASSLMRGQETQYF.

The chain couples TRBV7-9 to TRBJ2-3; D is unresolved. Trimming took 4 bases from V and 2 from J, leaving 16 bases between them. The CDR3 runs to 16 residues. Germline V gene sequence: CDR1 SEHNR, CDR2 FQNEAQ (reference sequence). CDR3 in amino acids: CASSSLLRVNTDTQYF. CDR3 coding DNA: TGTGCCAGCAGCTCCCTTTTACGGGTGAACACAGATACGCAGTATTTT.

The chain uses TRBV5-4 and TRBJ2-3; 12 nucleotides align to TRBD2. J was trimmed by 4 bases and V by 6 bases; bases with no gene match: 9. The CDR3 has 16 amino acids. The germline gives CDR1 SGHNT, CDR2 YYREEE (reference sequence). The CDR3 loop reads CASNSRTSGIADTQYF. The CDR3 coding sequence is TGTGCCAGCAACTCAAGGACTAGCGGGATTGCAGATACGCAGTATTTT.

This clonotype was seen ten or more times. V is TRBV12-3 or TRBV12-4 and J is TRBJ2-3; TRBD2 might be the D (6 bases). The CDR3 has 12 amino acids. The V gene lost 8 bases and the J gene lost 6 bases, with 12 bases spanning the gap. In nucleotides, the CDR3 is TGTGCCAGCTTAACACGGGGGGATACGCAGTATTTT. This translates into CASLTRGDTQYF.

This clonotype came up a few times. The chain uses TRBV11-2 and TRBJ2-5, with a possible D match to TRBD1 (5 bases). Germline V gene data show CDR1 as SGHAT and CDR2 as FQNNGV. The CDR3 spans 16 residues. V lost 2 bases, J lost 4 bases, and 17 bases lay in between. CDR3 DNA sequence: TGTGCCAGCAGCTTATATAAGTCAGGGATGGGAGAGACCCAGTACTTC. Protein sequence: CASSLYKSGMGETQYF. Full variable domain (rest looked up from reference TRBV11-2 and TRBJ2-5): EAGVAQSPRYKIIEKRQSVAFWCNPISGHATLYWYQQILGQGPKLLIQFQNNGVVDDSQLPKDRFSAERLKGVDSTLKIQPAKLEDSAVYLCASSLYKSGMGETQYFGPGTRLLVL.

This clonotype showed up many times. V and J are TRBV11-2 and TRBJ2-5; TRBD1 might be the D (6 bases). CDR1 SGHAT and CDR2 FQNNGV come from the germline V gene. The CDR3 totals 15 residues. With 2 bases removed from V and 4 bases from J, the gap between germline ends came to 14 bases. Here the CDR3 DNA reads TGTGCCAGCAGCTTATATGGCAGGGGCGGAGAGACCCAGTACTTC. The encoded protein is CASSLYGRGGETQYF.

There are many counts of this clonotype. This chain joins TRBV6-1 and TRBJ2-1; D is perhaps TRBD1 (6 bases). CDR3 length: 14 residues. Between the trimmed V and J ends, which lost 7 bases and 4 bases, there was a span of 14 bases. Looked up from germline, CDR1 is MNHNS and CDR2 is SASEGT. The CDR3 DNA is TGTGCCAGCAAGGTGCAGGGGCAGTACAATGAGCAGTTCTTC. Amino acid sequence: CASKVQGQYNEQFF.

The chain joins TRBV12-3 or TRBV12-4 to TRBJ1-5, with D unresolved. The CDR3 has 15 amino acids. Trimming took off 3 bases at V and 3 bases at J, with 12 bases between the two ends. The CDR3: CASSLFDGYNQPQHF. The CDR3 DNA is TGTGCCAGCAGTTTGTTCGACGGGTACAATCAGCCCCAGCATTTT.

V and J are TRBV5-1 and TRBJ1-2; D is possibly TRBD1 (5 bases). This CDR3 comprises 13 residues. V lost 5 bases and J lost 6, with 14 bases in between. Germline V lookup: CDR1 SGHRS, CDR2 YFSETQ. The DNA for the CDR3 is TGCGCCAGCAGATGGGACCTGGGGGATGGCTACACCTTC. Protein product: CASRWDLGDGYTF.

This clonotype was seen a few times. V usage is TRBV7-2 and J usage is TRBJ1-6, with D possibly being TRBD1 (6 bases). Germline-derived CDR1 and CDR2 are SGHTA and FQGNSA. This CDR3 spans 16 amino acids. V was shortened by 1 base and J by 2 bases, with 9 bases between the two germline ends. CDR3 nucleotide sequence: TGTGCCAGCAGCTTAGTAGGACAGACCTATAATTCACCCCTCCACTTT. As protein: CASSLVGQTYNSPLHF.

The chain employs TRBV3-1 and TRBJ2-5; unclear D gene. The germline V and J ends were trimmed by 0 bases and 1 base, with 9 bases remaining between them. Germline CDR1 is LGHDT and CDR2 is YNNKEL (reference sequence). The CDR3 has 15 amino acids. In DNA form, the CDR3 reads TGTGCCAGCAGCCAAGATCCGGGCAGCCAAGAGACCCAGTACTTC. Translated, it gives CASSQDPGSQETQYF.

In this sample, this clonotype turned up a few times. The chain combines TRBV10-1 with TRBJ1-5; 7 nucleotides line up with TRBD1. Germline V gives CDR1 WNHNN, CDR2 SYGVQD (reference sequence). There are 16 residues in the CDR3. J was trimmed by 3 bases and V by 5 bases; bases with no gene match: 10. This chain's CDR3 is CASSTRTGSANQPQHF. The CDR3 DNA reads TGCGCCAGCAGTACTCGGACAGGTAGCGCCAATCAGCCCCAGCATTTT.